The 28 T cell receptor beta chains listed next were all sequenced from one sample in a study of T cells in Graves' hyperthyroidism and ophthalmopathy. It was RNA transcripts that yielded the amplified TCR beta CDR3 regions. Researchers ran a first-round RT-PCR on the TCR CDR3 using the HTBI primer set. MiXCR was run by TCRdb on the multiplex PCR reads, yielding one entry per CDR3 protein. The data hold fewer than 350,000 distinct CDR3 sequences, with around a fifth observed a single time. Sequencing was done on a sample of blood. The source of these receptors is a man aged 45-65 years with Graves' ophthalmopathy.

In its sample, this clonotype was seen many times. This rearrangement joins TRBV7-3 to TRBJ2-7; D gene uncertain. Between the trimmed V and J ends, which lost 2 bases and 0 bases, there was a span of 11 bases. This CDR3 has 15 amino acids. The germline V gene has CDR1 SGHTA and CDR2 FQGTGA. CDR3 loop: CASSLYVGTSYEQYF. The CDR3 DNA is TGTGCCAGCAGCTTATACGTGGGAACCTCCTACGAGCAGTACTTC.

The table lists this clonotype with many counts. The J gene is TRBJ2-7, the V gene TRBV5-8; weak D call: TRBD1 (6 bases). V lost 4 bases and J lost 0, with 17 bases in between. This CDR3 spans 16 amino acids. Per the germline V gene, CDR1 is SGHTS and CDR2 is YDEGEE. The CDR3 region is CASSRPGQSGSYEQYF. As DNA, the CDR3 is TGTGCCAGCAGCCGACCCGGACAGTCTGGCTCCTACGAGCAGTACTTC.

This clonotype was observed a few times. The rearrangement uses TRBV19 and TRBJ1-1; D is uncertain. There are 14 residues in the CDR3. The germline CDR1 and CDR2 sequences are LNHDA and SQIVND (reference sequence). Trimming stripped 3 bases from V and 1 base from J, with 9 bases between. CDR3 coding DNA: TGTGCCAGTAGTATGGTATCAGGGAACACTGAAGCTTTCTTT. Its translation is CASSMVSGNTEAFF.

This clonotype was detected ten times or more. This rearrangement joins TRBV28 to TRBJ2-2; TRBD1 matches 8 bases. Germline V gene lookup returns CDR1 MDHEN and CDR2 SYDVKM. The junction had 5 bases not matched to a gene; V was cut back by 4 bases and J by 1 base. This CDR3 contains 16 residues. CDR3 loop: CASSYRTGRNTGELFF. CDR3 DNA: TGTGCCAGCAGTTACCGGACAGGGCGGAACACCGGGGAGCTGTTTTTT.

Worth noting for this clonotype: A much more abundant neighbour one base away suggests this may be a read error. The chain couples TRBV11-3 to TRBJ2-1; the D gene is possibly TRBD1 (5 bases). Germline CDR1 SGHNT, CDR2 YENEEA. The CDR3 sequence is 14 residues long. Here the CDR3 reads CASSLVGHYNKQFF. The CDR3 DNA follows: TGTGCCAGCAGCCTAGTGGGGCATTACAATAAGCAGTTCTTC.

V usage is TRBV5-1 and J usage is TRBJ1-3; 7 nucleotides match TRBD1. The CDR3 loop spans 16 amino acids. Germline CDR1 is SGHRS and CDR2 is YFSETQ. V lost 0 bases to trimming and J lost 8 bases; unmatched junction nucleotides: 11. CDR3 sequence: CASSLGSAGGPDTIYF. The DNA of the CDR3 is TGCGCCAGCAGCTTGGGCTCGGCAGGGGGGCCGGACACCATATATTTT.

This clonotype was counted only a few times. The chain is built from TRBV27 and TRBJ2-2, with 7 bases that match TRBD1. Germline CDR1 reads MNHEY; CDR2 reads SMNVEV (reference sequence). V dropped 5 bases and J dropped 1; count of bases not matched to a gene: 7. This CDR3 region has 16 residues. The CDR3 nucleotides are TGTGCCAGCAGTCAAGACAGGGTCGGGAACACCGGGGAGCTGTTTTTT. The encoded protein is CASSQDRVGNTGELFF.

The V gene is TRBV20-1, the J gene TRBJ1-2; D uncertain. V lost 4 bases and J lost 4, with 19 bases in between. Per germline, CDR1 DFQATT and CDR2 SNEGSKA (reference sequence). The CDR3 length is 15 residues. The CDR3 DNA reads as TGCAGTGCTACCGACACGGACCGGGCCACCTATGGCTACACCTTC. It is translated as CSATDTDRATYGYTF.

This chain connects TRBV9 to TRBJ2-1; either TRBD1 or TRBD2 may fit D (5 bases each). Between the trimmed V and J ends, which lost 3 bases and 8 bases, there was a span of 15 bases. The CDR3 is 14 residues long. Germline loops: CDR1 SGDLS, CDR2 YYNGEE. CDR3 sequence: CASSAGRQWDEQFF. The DNA of the CDR3 is TGTGCCAGCAGCGCGGGACGTCAGTGGGATGAGCAGTTCTTC.

This clonotype was detected a few times. The chain carries TRBV4-1 and TRBJ2-7; the match to TRBD2 covers 11 bases. V gave up 1 base and J gave up 6 bases; unmatched junction bases: 8. Germline V CDR1 and CDR2: MGHRA, YSYEKL. The CDR3 sequence is 16 residues long. The CDR3 DNA sequence: TGCGCCAGCAGCCAAGGACTAGCGGGGACATTCTCCGAGCAGTACTTC. Protein: CASSQGLAGTFSEQYF.

This clonotype was seen only once. This could be a read error, since a much larger clone is one nucleotide away. The V and J genes are TRBV20-1 and TRBJ1-1; D is ambiguous. Trimming shortened V by 3 bases and J by 4 bases, and 6 bases separated the two germline ends. CDR3 length: 11 amino acids. Germline assignment: CDR1 DFQATT and CDR2 SNEGSKA (reference sequence). In nucleotides, the CDR3 is TGCAGTGCTAGTGGCAGCACTGAAGCTTTCTTT. It specifies CSASGSTEAFF.

This clonotype was found many times. This chain connects TRBV5-1 to TRBJ1-1; a weak D match, TRBD1 (6 bases). The CDR3 is 14 residues long. Germline V gives CDR1 SGHRS, CDR2 YFSETQ. Trimming cost V 3 bases and J 0 bases, with 9 bases left between them. CDR3 DNA: TGCGCCAGCAGCTCCGGACAGATGAACACTGAAGCTTTCTTT. Amino acid sequence: CASSSGQMNTEAFF.

This clonotype appeared many times. The chain has TRBV28 and TRBJ1-1; D is unclear. This CDR3 has 12 amino acids. CDR1 and CDR2 (germline): MDHEN, SYDVKM. V dropped 6 bases and J dropped 6 bases, with 11 bases sitting between them. The CDR3 spells CASRKEGSEAFF. CDR3 nucleotides: TGTGCCAGCAGGAAAGAAGGGTCTGAAGCTTTCTTT.

This clonotype was detected ten times or more. The chain combines TRBV2 with TRBJ1-2; a possible D gene is TRBD1 (5 bases). V dropped 5 bases and J dropped 5 bases, with 18 bases sitting between them. The germline CDR1 and CDR2 sequences are SNHLY and FYNNEI. CDR3 length equals 15 residues. CDR3 coding DNA: TGTGCCAGCAGTCCGATCATGGGCGGACAATATGGCTACACCTTC. It encodes CASSPIMGGQYGYTF.

With respect to this clonotype: A read error may account for a junction end that differs from germline. The V call is TRBV3-1, the J call TRBJ1-3; D is uncertain. CDR1 LGHDT and CDR2 YNNKEL come from the germline V gene (reference sequence). CDR3 length: 17 amino acids. The CDR3 nucleotides are TGTGCCAGCGGCCAAGACGGACGGACGATCTCTGGAAACACCATATATTTT. Amino acids: CASGQDGRTISGNTIYF.

This clonotype was detected ten times or more. The CDR3 sequence is CASSFYQRIEETQYF. As DNA, the CDR3 is TGTGCCAGCTCTTTCTACCAGCGGATTGAAGAGACCCAGTACTTC. The rearrangement links TRBV2 to TRBJ2-5, with D perhaps matching TRBD2 (5 bases). Germline lookup yields CDR1 SNHLY and CDR2 FYNNEI. The CDR3 is 15 amino acids. Trimming cost V 8 bases and J 3 bases, with 19 bases left between them.

This clonotype was counted at least ten times. The J gene is TRBJ2-3, the V gene TRBV5-1; D possibly corresponds to TRBD2 (6 bases). V was cut by 5 bases and J by 2 bases, with 12 bases left in between. This CDR3 has 14 amino acids. CDR1 is SGHRS and CDR2 is YFSETQ in the germline V gene. The CDR3 protein is CASSGGDPTDTQYF. For the CDR3, the DNA is TGCGCCAGCAGTGGCGGGGACCCCACAGATACGCAGTATTTT. Full variable domain (outside the CDR3, taken from reference TRBV5-1 and TRBJ2-3): KAGVTQTPRYLIKTRGQQVTLSCSPISGHRSVSWYQQTPGQGLQFLFEYFSETQRNKGNFPGRFSGRQFSNSRSEMNVSTLELGDSALYLCASSGGDPTDTQYFGPGTRLTVL.

This chain connects TRBV6-1 to TRBJ2-7, with D possibly called TRBD1 or TRBD2 (5 bases each). V was trimmed by 7 bases and J by 1 base, leaving 14 bases between them. This CDR3 region has 14 residues. Germline V lookup: CDR1 MNHNS, CDR2 SASEGT. The CDR3 is CASIGLRGSYEQYF. CDR3 nucleotide sequence: TGTGCCAGCATTGGGTTGAGGGGTTCCTACGAGCAGTACTTC.

This clonotype was counted only a few times. The rearrangement links TRBV7-2 to TRBJ2-3; 7 nucleotides line up with TRBD1. Germline V lookup: CDR1 SGHTA, CDR2 FQGNSA. CDR3 length: 15 amino acids. V shed 5 bases and J 3 bases; nucleotides not matched to a gene: 8. CDR3 sequence: CASSQQGIATDTQYF. DNA of the CDR3: TGTGCCAGCAGCCAACAGGGGATAGCGACAGATACGCAGTATTTT.

This clonotype was counted a few times. The rearrangement uses TRBV9 and TRBJ2-3; no clear D. V was trimmed by 0 bases and J by 2 bases, leaving 10 bases between them. CDR3 length equals 15 residues. Germline CDR1 SGDLS, CDR2 YYNGEE. This CDR3 is CASSVAPRFTDTQYF. The CDR3 nucleotides are TGTGCCAGCAGCGTAGCTCCCCGCTTCACAGATACGCAGTATTTT.

This clonotype has ten or more counts. The rearrangement links TRBV24-1 to TRBJ1-1, with a tentative D call TRBD1 (5 bases). The CDR3 is made up of 13 amino acids. CDR1 KGHDR and CDR2 SFDVKD come from the germline V gene. The V end was cut by 7 bases, the J end by 0 bases, with 8 bases between. The CDR3 DNA reads as TGTGCCACCAGCCGGGGCATGAACACTGAAGCTTTCTTT. It encodes CATSRGMNTEAFF.

This clonotype was counted only a few times. This chain connects TRBV6-5 to TRBJ1-2, with TRBD1 as a possible D gene (5 bases). Deletions cut 2 bases from V and 8 bases from J, with 12 bases between. Per the germline V gene, CDR1 is MNHEY and CDR2 is SVGAGI. The CDR3 loop spans 13 amino acids. The chain's CDR3 is CASSYQRGSGYTF. CDR3 DNA sequence: TGTGCCAGCAGTTACCAAAGGGGTTCGGGCTACACCTTC.

This clonotype was observed a handful of times. One end of the junction is discordant with germline, which a read error may explain. The chain carries TRBV20-1 and TRBJ2-1; 9 positions match TRBD2. The germline V gene encodes CDR1 DFQATT and CDR2 SNEGSKA (reference sequence). The CDR3 contains 14 residues. The CDR3 DNA reads as TGCAGTGGTAGAGTAGGCGGGAGGGTGGATGAGCAGTTCTTC. Its translation: CSGRVGGRVDEQFF.

Many counts were recorded for this clonotype. The V call is TRBV7-2, the J call TRBJ1-5; D is perhaps TRBD1 (6 bases). The CDR3 sequence is 15 residues long. The ends were cut back, 5 bases at V and 0 bases at J, with 11 bases in the middle. Germline V gene data show CDR1 as SGHTA and CDR2 as FQGNSA. CDR3 amino acids: CASSPGQYSNQPQHF. CDR3 coding DNA: TGTGCCAGCAGCCCAGGACAGTATAGCAATCAGCCCCAGCATTTT.

The sample holds a few counts of this clonotype. This chain joins TRBV6-1 and TRBJ1-3; no reliable D call. Germline V gene lookup returns CDR1 MNHNS and CDR2 SASEGT. V shed 7 bases and J shed 0 bases, with 1 base lying between them. CDR3 length: 11 residues. For the CDR3, the DNA is TGTGCCAGCACCTCTGGAAACACCATATATTTT. It yields the protein CASTSGNTIYF.

Ten or more counts support this clonotype. The gene calls are TRBV28 and TRBJ2-5; TRBD2 is a possible D gene (7 bases). The V end lost 11 bases, the J end lost 3 bases, and 13 bases lay between the germline ends. The CDR3 spans 12 residues. Germline V gene sequence: CDR1 MDHEN, CDR2 SYDVKM. In DNA form, the CDR3 reads TGTGCCGTAGGGGGGGTAGAAGAGACCCAGTACTTC. Its translation: CAVGGVEETQYF.

This clonotype was seen more than once but under ten times. The chain links TRBV20-1 to TRBJ2-7; D not resolved. CDR1 and CDR2 (germline): DFQATT, SNEGSKA (reference sequence). The V and J ends lost 0 bases and 7 bases respectively, with 10 bases between them. This CDR3 has 12 residues. In DNA form, the CDR3 reads TGCAGTGCTAGAGATTTTATGCGGGAGCAGTACTTC. Translating gives CSARDFMREQYF.

This clonotype appeared many times. This sequence joins TRBV11-2 and TRBJ2-7; 9 nucleotides line up with TRBD2. V lost 4 bases to trimming and J lost 7 bases; unmatched junction nucleotides: 5. Per the germline V gene, CDR1 is SGHAT and CDR2 is FQNNGV. The CDR3 spans 13 residues. Here the CDR3 DNA reads TGTGCCAGCAGCTGGCGGGAGGGTTGGGAGCAGTACTTC. It translates to CASSWREGWEQYF.